The clone carrying this T cell receptor beta chain was seen only a few times. The target antigen is unknown. Trimming removed 3 bases at V and 6 bases at J, with 11 bases between. Germline assignment: CDR1 LNHDA and CDR2 SQIVND (reference sequence). This CDR3 contains 13 residues. The record originates from a study of T cells after yellow fever vaccination. Study results and limitations: A limited proportion of clonotypes was detected within both the CD4 and CD8 compartments.

Making TCR cDNA involved 5'RACE template switching, which added UMIs and a universal primer site. MiXCR was run by TCRdb on the 5' RACE reads, yielding one entry per CDR3 protein. Of hundreds of thousands of distinct CDR3 sequences detected, approximately 12% appear once; the ten largest clones hold around an eighth. The specimen comprised PBMCs, sampled on the day of the yellow fever booster vaccination. The TCR sequence derives from a young man who received the YFV17D yellow fever vaccine. The chain carries TRBV19 and TRBJ1-2; D not certain. The CDR3 spells CASSIIHSDGYTF. DNA of the CDR3: TGTGCCAGTAGTATCATCCACTCCGATGGCTACACCTTC.